This T cell receptor (beta chain) comes out of a study of CD8 T cells in Susac syndrome. Study-wide results and caveats: The authors found no clonal expansion in Susac syndrome CD4+ T cell repertoires.

This CDR3 contains 16 residues. The germline V gene encodes CDR1 LGHDT and CDR2 YNNKEL (reference sequence). The V and J ends lost 4 bases and 0 bases, in that order; junction bases with no gene match: 6. Sequencing of TCR beta drew on CD8+ and CD4+ T cells from blood. Recently defined diagnostic criteria classed the Susac syndrome patients as definite or probable. It was negative isolation that provided the CD8+ and CD4+ T cells, whereas TEMRA cells were enriched by FACS. Reverse transcription of about 0.45 to 1 ug RNA was performed with random hexamers. MiXCR was run by TCRdb on the immunoSEQ multiplex PCR reads, yielding one entry per CDR3 protein. The profile shows 140,000 to 150,000 distinct CDR3 sequences, approximately 95% of them singletons. As for this clonotype: No antigen is known for it.

The specimen sequenced was CD4+ T cells from PBMCs. This sequence originates from a human donor with Susac syndrome. This chain uses TRBV3-1 with TRBJ1-3; TRBD1 matches 7 bases. Here the CDR3 reads CASSRSTGVSGNTIYF. Here the CDR3 DNA reads TGTGCCAGCAGCCGCAGCACAGGGGTCTCTGGAAACACCATATATTTT.